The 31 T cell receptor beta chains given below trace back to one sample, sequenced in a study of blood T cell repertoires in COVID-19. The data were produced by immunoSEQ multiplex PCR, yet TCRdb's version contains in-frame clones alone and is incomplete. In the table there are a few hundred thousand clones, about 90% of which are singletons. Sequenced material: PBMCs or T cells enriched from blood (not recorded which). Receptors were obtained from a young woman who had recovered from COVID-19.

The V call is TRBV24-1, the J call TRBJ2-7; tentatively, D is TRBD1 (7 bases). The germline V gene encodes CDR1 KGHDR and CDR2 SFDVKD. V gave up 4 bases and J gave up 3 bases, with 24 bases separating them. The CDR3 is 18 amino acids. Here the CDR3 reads CATSDVTSLGGQFYEQYF. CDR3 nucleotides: TGTGCCACCAGTGACGTTACGAGTCTCGGGGGACAGTTCTACGAGCAGTACTTC.

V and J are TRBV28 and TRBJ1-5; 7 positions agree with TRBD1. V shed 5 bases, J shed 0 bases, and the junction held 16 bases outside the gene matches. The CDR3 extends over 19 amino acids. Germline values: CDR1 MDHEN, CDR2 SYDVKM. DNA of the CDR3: TGTGCCAGCAGTCCTTCCGGGACAGCGATCCTGATTAGCAATCAGCCCCAGCATTTT. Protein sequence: CASSPSGTAILISNQPQHF.

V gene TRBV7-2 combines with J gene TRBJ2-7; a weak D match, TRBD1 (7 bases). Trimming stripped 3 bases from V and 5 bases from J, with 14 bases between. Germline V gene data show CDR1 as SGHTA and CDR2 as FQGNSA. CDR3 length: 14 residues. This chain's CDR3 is CASSLQGGMNEQYF. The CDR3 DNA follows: TGTGCCAGCAGCTTGCAGGGGGGAATGAACGAGCAGTACTTC.

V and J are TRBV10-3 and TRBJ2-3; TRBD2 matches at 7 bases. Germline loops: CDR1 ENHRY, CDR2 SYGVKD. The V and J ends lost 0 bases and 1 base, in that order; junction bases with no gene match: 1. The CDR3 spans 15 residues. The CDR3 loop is CAISESGGGTDTQYF. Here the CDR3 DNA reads TGTGCCATCAGTGAGTCGGGGGGGGGCACAGATACGCAGTATTTT.

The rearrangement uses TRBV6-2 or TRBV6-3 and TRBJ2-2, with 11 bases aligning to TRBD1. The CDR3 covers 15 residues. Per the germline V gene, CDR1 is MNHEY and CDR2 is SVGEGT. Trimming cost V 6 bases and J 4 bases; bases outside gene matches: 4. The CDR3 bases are TGTGCCAGCAGCTGGACAGGGGGCATCACCGGGGAGCTGTTTTTT. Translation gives CASSWTGGITGELFF.

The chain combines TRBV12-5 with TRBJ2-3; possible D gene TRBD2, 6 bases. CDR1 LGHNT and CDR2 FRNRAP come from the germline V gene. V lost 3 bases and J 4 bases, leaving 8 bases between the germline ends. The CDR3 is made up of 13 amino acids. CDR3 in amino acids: CASGFPGADTQYF. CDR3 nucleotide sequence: TGTGCTAGTGGTTTCCCGGGGGCAGATACGCAGTATTTT. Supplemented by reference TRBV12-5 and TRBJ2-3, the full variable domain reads DARVTQTPRHKVTEMGQEVTMRCQPILGHNTVFWYRQTMMQGLELLAYFRNRAPLDDSGMPKDRFSAEMPDATLATLKIQPSEPRDSAVYFCASGFPGADTQYFGPGTRLTVL.

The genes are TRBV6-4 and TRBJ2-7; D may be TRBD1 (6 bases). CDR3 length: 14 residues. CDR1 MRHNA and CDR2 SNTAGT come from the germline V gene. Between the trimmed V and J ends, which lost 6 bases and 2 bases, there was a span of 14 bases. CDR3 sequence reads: CASSSGHDTYEQYF. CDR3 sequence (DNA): TGTGCCAGCAGCTCGGGACATGACACCTACGAGCAGTACTTC.

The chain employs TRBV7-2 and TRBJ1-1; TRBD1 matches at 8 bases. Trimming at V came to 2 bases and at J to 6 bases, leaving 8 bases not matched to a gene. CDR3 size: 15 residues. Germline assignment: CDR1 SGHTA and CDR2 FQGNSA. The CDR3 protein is CASSLRGTGRPEAFF. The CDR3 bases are TGTGCCAGCAGCTTAAGGGGGACAGGACGACCTGAAGCTTTCTTT.

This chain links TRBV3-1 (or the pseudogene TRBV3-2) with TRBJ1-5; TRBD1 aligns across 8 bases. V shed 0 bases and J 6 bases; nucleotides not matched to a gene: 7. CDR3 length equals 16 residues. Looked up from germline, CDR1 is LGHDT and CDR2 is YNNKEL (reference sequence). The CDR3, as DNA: TGTGCCAGCAGCCAAGATAGCCGGACAGGGTCTCAGCCCCAGCATTTT. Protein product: CASSQDSRTGSQPQHF.

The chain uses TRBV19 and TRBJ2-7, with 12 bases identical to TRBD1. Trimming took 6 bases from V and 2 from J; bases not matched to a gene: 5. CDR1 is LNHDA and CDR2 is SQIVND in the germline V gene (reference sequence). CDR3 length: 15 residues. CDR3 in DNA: TGTGCCAGTAGCCCGGGACAGGGGGCCCCCTACGAGCAGTACTTC. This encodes CASSPGQGAPYEQYF. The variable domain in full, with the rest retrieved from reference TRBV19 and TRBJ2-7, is DGGITQSPKYLFRKEGQNVTLSCEQNLNHDAMYWYRQDPGQGLRLIYYSQIVNDFQKGDIAEGYSVSREKKESFPLTVTSAQKNPTAFYLCASSPGQGAPYEQYFGPGTRLTVT.

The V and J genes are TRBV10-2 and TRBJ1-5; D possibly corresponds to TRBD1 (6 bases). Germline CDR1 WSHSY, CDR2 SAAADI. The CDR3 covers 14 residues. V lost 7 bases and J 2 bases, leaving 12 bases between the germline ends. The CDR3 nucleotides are TGCGCCAGCAAAGGGGGGGTGGGCAATCAGCCCCAGCATTTT. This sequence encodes CASKGGVGNQPQHF.

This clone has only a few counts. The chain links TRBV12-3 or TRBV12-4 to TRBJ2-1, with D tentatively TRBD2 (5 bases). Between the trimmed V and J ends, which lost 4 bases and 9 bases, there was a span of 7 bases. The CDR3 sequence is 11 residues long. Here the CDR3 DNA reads TGTGCCAGCAGTTGGACTTCTGAGCAGTTCTTC. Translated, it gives CASSWTSEQFF.

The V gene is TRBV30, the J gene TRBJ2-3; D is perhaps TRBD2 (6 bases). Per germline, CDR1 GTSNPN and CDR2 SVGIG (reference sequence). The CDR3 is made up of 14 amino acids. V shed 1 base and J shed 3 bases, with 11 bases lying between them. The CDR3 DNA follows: TGTGCCTGGAGTGAAGGACTAAAGACAGATACGCAGTATTTT. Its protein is CAWSEGLKTDTQYF.

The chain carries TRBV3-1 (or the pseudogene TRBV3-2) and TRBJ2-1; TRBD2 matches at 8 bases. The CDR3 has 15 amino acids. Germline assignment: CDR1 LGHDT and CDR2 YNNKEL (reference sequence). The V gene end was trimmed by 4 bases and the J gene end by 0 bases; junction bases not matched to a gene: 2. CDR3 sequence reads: CASSLRGASYNEQFF. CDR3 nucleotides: TGTGCCAGCAGCCTGCGGGGGGCCTCCTACAATGAGCAGTTCTTC.

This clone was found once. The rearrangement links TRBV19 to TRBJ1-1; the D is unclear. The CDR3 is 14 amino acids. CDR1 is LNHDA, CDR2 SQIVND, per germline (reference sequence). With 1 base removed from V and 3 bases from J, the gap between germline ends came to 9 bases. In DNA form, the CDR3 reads TGTGCCAGTAGTATAGGGGGAGGGTACACTGAAGCTTTCTTT. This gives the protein CASSIGGGYTEAFF.

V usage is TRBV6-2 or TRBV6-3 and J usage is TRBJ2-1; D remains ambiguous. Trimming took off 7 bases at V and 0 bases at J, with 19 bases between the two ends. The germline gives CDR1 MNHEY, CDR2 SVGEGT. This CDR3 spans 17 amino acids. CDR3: CASTPLSQLSSYNEQFF. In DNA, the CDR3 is TGTGCCAGCACCCCCCTCTCTCAATTGAGCTCCTACAATGAGCAGTTCTTC.

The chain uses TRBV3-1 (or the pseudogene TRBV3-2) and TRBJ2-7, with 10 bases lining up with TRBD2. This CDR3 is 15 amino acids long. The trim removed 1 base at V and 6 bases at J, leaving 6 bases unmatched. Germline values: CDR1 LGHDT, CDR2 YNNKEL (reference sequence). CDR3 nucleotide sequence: TGTGCCAGCAGCCAAGGAGCTAGCGGGGGTACCGAGCAGTACTTC. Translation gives CASSQGASGGTEQYF.

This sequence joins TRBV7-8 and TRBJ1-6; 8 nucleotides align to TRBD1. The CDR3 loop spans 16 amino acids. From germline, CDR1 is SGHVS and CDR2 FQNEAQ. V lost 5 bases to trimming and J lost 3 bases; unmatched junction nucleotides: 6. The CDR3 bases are TGTGCCAGCAGCCAAATCGGACAGGGCTATAATTCACCCCTCCACTTT. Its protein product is CASSQIGQGYNSPLHF.

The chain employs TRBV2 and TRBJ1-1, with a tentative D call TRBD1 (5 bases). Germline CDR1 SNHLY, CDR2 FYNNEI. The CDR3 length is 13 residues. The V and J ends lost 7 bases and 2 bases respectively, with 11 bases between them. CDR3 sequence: CASNQGGNTEAFF. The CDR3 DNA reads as TGTGCCAGCAATCAGGGAGGTAACACTGAAGCTTTCTTT.

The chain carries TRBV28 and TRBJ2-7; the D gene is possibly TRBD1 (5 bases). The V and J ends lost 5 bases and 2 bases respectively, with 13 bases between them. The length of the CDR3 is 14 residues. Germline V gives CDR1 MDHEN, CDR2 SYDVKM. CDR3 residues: CASSLAGPPYEQYF. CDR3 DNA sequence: TGTGCCAGCAGTCTCGCAGGGCCTCCCTACGAGCAGTACTTC.

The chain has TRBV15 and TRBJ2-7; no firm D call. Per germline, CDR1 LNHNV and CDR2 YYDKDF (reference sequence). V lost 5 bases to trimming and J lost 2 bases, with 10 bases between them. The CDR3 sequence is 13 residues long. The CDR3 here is CATSPYRAYEQYF. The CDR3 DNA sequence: TGTGCCACCAGCCCCTACCGGGCCTACGAGCAGTACTTC. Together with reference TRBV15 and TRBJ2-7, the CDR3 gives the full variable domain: DAMVIQNPRYQVTQFGKPVTLSCSQTLNHNVMYWYQQKSSQAPKLLFHYYDKDFNNEADTPDNFQSRRPNTSFCFLDIRSPGLGDTAMYLCATSPYRAYEQYFGPGTRLTVT.

The CDR3 here is CASSNGLRLFF. The CDR3 region has the DNA TGTGCCAGCAGTAACGGACTTAGACTGTTTTTT. The chain employs TRBV28 and TRBJ1-4, with D unresolved. The CDR3 has 11 amino acids. Germline loops: CDR1 MDHEN, CDR2 SYDVKM. The germline V and J ends were trimmed by 5 bases and 13 bases, with 11 bases remaining between them.

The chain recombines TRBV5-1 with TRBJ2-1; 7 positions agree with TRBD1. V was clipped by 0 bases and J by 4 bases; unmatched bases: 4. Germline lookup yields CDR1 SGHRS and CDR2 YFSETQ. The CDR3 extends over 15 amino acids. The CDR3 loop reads CASSLARDRYNEQFF. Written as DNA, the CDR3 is TGCGCCAGCAGCTTGGCTCGGGACAGATACAATGAGCAGTTCTTC. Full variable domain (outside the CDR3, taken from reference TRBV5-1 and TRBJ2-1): KAGVTQTPRYLIKTRGQQVTLSCSPISGHRSVSWYQQTPGQGLQFLFEYFSETQRNKGNFPGRFSGRQFSNSRSEMNVSTLELGDSALYLCASSLARDRYNEQFFGPGTRLTVL.

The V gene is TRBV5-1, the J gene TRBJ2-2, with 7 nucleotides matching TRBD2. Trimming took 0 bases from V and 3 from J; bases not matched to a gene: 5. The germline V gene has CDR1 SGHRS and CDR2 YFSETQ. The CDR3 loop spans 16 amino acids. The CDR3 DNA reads TGCGCCAGCAGCTTGGGTCCAGGGAGGGACACCGGGGAGCTGTTTTTT. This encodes CASSLGPGRDTGELFF.

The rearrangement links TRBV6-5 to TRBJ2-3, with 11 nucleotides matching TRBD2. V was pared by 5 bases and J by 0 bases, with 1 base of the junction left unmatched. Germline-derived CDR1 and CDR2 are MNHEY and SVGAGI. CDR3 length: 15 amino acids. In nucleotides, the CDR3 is TGTGCCAGCAGTCGACTAGCGGGGAGCACAGATACGCAGTATTTT. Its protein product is CASSRLAGSTDTQYF.

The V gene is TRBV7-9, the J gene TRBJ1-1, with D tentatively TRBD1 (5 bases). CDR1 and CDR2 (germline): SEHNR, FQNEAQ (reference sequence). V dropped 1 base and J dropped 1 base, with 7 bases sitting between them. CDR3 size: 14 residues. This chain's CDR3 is CASSLETGNTEAFF. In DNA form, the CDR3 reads TGTGCCAGCAGCTTAGAAACAGGGAACACTGAAGCTTTCTTT.

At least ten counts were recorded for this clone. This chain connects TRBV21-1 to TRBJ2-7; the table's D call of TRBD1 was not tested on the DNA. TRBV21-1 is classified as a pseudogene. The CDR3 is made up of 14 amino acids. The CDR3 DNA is TGTGCCAGCAACTTCCCGGGACAAATCCACGAGCAGTACTTC. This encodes CASNFPGQIHEQYF.

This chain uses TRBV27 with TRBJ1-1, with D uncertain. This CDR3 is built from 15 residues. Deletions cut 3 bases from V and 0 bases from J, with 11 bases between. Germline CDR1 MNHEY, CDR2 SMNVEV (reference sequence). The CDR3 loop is CASSFIATLNTEAFF. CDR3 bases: TGTGCCAGCAGTTTTATAGCCACCTTGAACACTGAAGCTTTCTTT.

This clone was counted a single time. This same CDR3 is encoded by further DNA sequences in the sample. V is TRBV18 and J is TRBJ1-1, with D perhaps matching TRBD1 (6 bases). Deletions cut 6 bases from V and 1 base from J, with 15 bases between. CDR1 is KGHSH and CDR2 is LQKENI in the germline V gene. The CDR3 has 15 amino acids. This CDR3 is CASSPTGQGNTEAFF. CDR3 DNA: TGTGCCAGCTCCCCAACGGGACAAGGGAACACTGAAGCTTTCTTT.

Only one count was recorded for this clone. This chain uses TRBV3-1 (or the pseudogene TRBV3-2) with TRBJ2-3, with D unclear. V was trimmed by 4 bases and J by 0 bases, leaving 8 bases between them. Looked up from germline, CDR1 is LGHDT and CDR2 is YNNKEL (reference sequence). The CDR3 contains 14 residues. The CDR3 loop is CASSPSTSTDTQYF. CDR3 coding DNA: TGTGCCAGCAGCCCTAGTACTAGCACAGATACGCAGTATTTT.

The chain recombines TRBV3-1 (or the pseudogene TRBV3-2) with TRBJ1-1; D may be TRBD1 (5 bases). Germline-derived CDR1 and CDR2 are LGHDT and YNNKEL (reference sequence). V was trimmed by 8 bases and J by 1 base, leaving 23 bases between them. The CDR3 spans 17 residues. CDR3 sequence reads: CASRYGRVGQGNTEAFF. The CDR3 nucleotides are TGTGCCAGCCGCTACGGCAGGGTAGGCCAGGGGAACACTGAAGCTTTCTTT.